The source of this TCR beta chain is a study of blood T cell repertoires in COVID-19. Study summary: Samples of COVID-19 (acute and convalescent) were obtained from the United States, Italy and Spain. T cells, B-cell-depleted T cells, or PBMCs provided the cDNA or gDNA that served as material.

A few counts support this clone. From germline, CDR1 is MNHEY and CDR2 SVGAGI. The CDR3 sequence is 13 residues long. Trimming removed 6 bases at V and 6 bases at J, with 14 bases between. As handled by the study authors: Amplification of reference gene primers provided the estimated nucleated cell counts. Here immunoSEQ multiplex PCR was the method, and the copy in TCRdb shows in-frame clones only, minus some. For V, J and clone size, that table is used; D and trimming come from the DNA. This sample carries fewer than 500,000 clones, more than 75% of them seen once, and the ten largest clones take about 0.89%.

The sample comprised PBMCs or T cells enriched from blood (not recorded which). The clonotype was recovered from a woman younger than 45 with acute COVID-19. The chain has TRBV6-5 and TRBJ1-2; D might be TRBD1 (6 bases). The CDR3 is CASRFIQGHGYTF. Written as DNA, the CDR3 is TGTGCCAGCAGGTTCATACAGGGACATGGCTACACCTTC.